The clone carrying this T cell receptor (beta chain) was counted between two and nine times. Its antigen is unidentified. Universal primer sites and UMIs were introduced during 5'RACE template-switching synthesis of TCR cDNA. TCRdb re-analysed the 5' RACE reads in MiXCR, keeping a single row per CDR3 protein. This table holds hundreds of thousands of distinct CDR3 sequences, about 13% found once. These data originate in a study of T cells after yellow fever vaccination. V lost 5 bases to trimming and J lost 0 bases; unmatched junction nucleotides: 6. The germline V gene has CDR1 DFQATT and CDR2 SNEGSKA (reference sequence). The length of the CDR3 is 15 residues. General study findings and limits: After the booster, around 95% of CD4 and 75% to 90% of CD8 primary-response clones were re-detected. Highly abundant clonotypes carried over from the bulk population could end up in FACS-sorted repertoires as contaminants.

This receptor was obtained from a man aged 30-40 years who received the YFV17D yellow fever vaccine. The J gene is TRBJ2-1, the V gene TRBV20-1, with TRBD2 matching over 8 bases. This sample comprised PBMCs, obtained on the day of the yellow fever booster vaccination. The CDR3 DNA sequence: TGCAGTGCTGAGAGAACTAGCGGCTCCTACAATGAGCAGTTCTTC. Translation gives CSAERTSGSYNEQFF.